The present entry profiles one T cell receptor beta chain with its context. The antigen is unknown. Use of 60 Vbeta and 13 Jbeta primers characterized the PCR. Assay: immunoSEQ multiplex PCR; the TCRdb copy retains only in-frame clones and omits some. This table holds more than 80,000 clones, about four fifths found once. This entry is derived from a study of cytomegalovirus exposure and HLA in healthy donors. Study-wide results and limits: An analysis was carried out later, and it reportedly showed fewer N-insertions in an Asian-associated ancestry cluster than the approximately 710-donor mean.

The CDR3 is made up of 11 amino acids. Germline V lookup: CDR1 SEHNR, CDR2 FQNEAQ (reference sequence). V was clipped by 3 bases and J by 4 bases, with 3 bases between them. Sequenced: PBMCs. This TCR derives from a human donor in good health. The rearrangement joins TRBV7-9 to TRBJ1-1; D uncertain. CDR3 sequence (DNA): TGTGCCAGCAGCTTCTTCACTGAAGCTTTCTTT. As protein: CASSFFTEAFF.